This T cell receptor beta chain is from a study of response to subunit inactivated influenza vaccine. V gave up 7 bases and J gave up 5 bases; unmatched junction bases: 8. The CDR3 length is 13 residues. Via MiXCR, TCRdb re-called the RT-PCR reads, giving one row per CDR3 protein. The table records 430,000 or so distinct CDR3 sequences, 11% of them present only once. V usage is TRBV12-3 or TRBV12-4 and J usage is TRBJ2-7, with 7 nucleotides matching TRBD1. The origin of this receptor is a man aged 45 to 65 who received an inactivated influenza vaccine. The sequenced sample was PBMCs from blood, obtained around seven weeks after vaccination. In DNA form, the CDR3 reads TGTGCCAGCACTCCGACAGGGAGTCACGAGCAGTACTTC. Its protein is CASTPTGSHEQYF.